Presented here are 9 T cell receptor beta chains from one specimen sequenced in a study of blood T cell repertoires in COVID-19. Profiling relied on immunoSEQ multiplex PCR, and the TCRdb table lists in-frame clones only, not all of them. This sample has around 130,000 clones, with 85% to 90% found just once. Sequencing was carried out using peripheral blood. These receptors were obtained from a man in his 70s with active COVID-19.

Only a few counts were recorded for this clone. This chain uses TRBV4-2 with TRBJ1-4; no clear D. The germline V gene encodes CDR1 LGHNA and CDR2 YNFKEQ. The ends were cut back, 1 base at V and 8 bases at J, with 17 bases in the middle. The CDR3 is 16 amino acids. CDR3 in amino acids: CASSQARAGVQEKLFF. CDR3 in DNA: TGTGCCAGCAGCCAAGCCCGGGCCGGGGTTCAGGAAAAACTGTTTTTT.

This sequence joins TRBV27 and TRBJ1-5, with TRBD1 matching over 7 bases. The ends lost 8 bases at V and 7 bases at J; junction bases unmatched: 8. CDR3 length: 13 amino acids. CDR1 is MNHEY and CDR2 is SMNVEV in the germline V gene (reference sequence). The CDR3 protein is CASSDREGQPQHF. In DNA form, the CDR3 reads TGTGCCAGCTCCGACAGGGAAGGCCAGCCCCAGCATTTT.

The chain uses TRBV28 and TRBJ2-6, with D unresolved. Germline V gene data show CDR1 as MDHEN and CDR2 as SYDVKM. V lost 3 bases and J lost 0, with 9 bases in between. CDR3 size: 16 residues. CDR3 sequence reads: CASSFIRSSGANVLTF. In DNA form, the CDR3 reads TGTGCCAGCAGTTTTATCAGGTCCTCTGGGGCCAACGTCCTGACTTTC.

The chain employs TRBV5-4 and TRBJ1-6; 7 nucleotides agree with TRBD1. CDR1 and CDR2 from the germline V gene are SGHNT and YYREEE (reference sequence). The CDR3 has 14 amino acids. V shed 5 bases and J 7 bases; nucleotides not matched to a gene: 6. CDR3 DNA sequence: TGTGCCAGCAGTTCCACGACAGGGAATTCACCCCTCCACTTT. Protein sequence: CASSSTTGNSPLHF.

This clone was picked up a small number of times. The chain links TRBV4-1 to TRBJ1-1; possibly TRBD1 for D (5 bases). Germline-derived CDR1 and CDR2 are MGHRA and YSYEKL. The CDR3 consists of 15 residues. The ends were cut back, 3 bases at V and 3 bases at J, with 14 bases in the middle. The CDR3 DNA follows: TGCGCCAGCAGCCAGGTGTTCAGGGTTGACACTGAAGCTTTCTTT. Translating gives CASSQVFRVDTEAFF.

This sequence joins TRBV28 and TRBJ1-3; D unresolved. Trimming stripped 3 bases from V and 0 bases from J, with 12 bases between. CDR3 length: 16 amino acids. CDR1 is MDHEN and CDR2 is SYDVKM in the germline V gene. Here the CDR3 DNA reads TGTGCCAGCAGTTTGAGGCCAAGCGTCTCTGGAAACACCATATATTTT. This codes for CASSLRPSVSGNTIYF.

A few counts support this clone. Other DNA sequences from this sample encode an identical CDR3 as well. This chain uses TRBV20-1 with TRBJ1-2; no reliable D call. This CDR3 comprises 11 residues. Between the trimmed V and J ends, which lost 0 bases and 4 bases, there was a span of 3 bases. Per the germline V gene, CDR1 is DFQATT and CDR2 is SNEGSKA (reference sequence). The CDR3 is CSARDSYGYTF. The CDR3 nucleotides read TGCAGTGCTAGAGACAGCTATGGCTACACCTTC.

This chain uses TRBV18 with TRBJ1-1, with no clear D. Germline values: CDR1 KGHSH, CDR2 LQKENI. Trimming took 2 bases from V and 2 from J, leaving 12 bases between them. The CDR3 sequence is 15 residues long. CDR3: CASSPATRINTEAFF. The CDR3 DNA sequence: TGTGCCAGCTCACCAGCGACACGGATCAACACTGAAGCTTTCTTT.

This chain joins TRBV4-1 and TRBJ1-3; 7 bases match TRBD1. Germline V gene sequence: CDR1 MGHRA, CDR2 YSYEKL. V was pared by 0 bases and J by 4 bases, with 6 bases of the junction left unmatched. The CDR3 is 16 amino acids. The CDR3 bases are TGCGCCAGCAGCCAAGATCCGACAGGGCGAGGAAACACCATATATTTT. Protein sequence: CASSQDPTGRGNTIYF.